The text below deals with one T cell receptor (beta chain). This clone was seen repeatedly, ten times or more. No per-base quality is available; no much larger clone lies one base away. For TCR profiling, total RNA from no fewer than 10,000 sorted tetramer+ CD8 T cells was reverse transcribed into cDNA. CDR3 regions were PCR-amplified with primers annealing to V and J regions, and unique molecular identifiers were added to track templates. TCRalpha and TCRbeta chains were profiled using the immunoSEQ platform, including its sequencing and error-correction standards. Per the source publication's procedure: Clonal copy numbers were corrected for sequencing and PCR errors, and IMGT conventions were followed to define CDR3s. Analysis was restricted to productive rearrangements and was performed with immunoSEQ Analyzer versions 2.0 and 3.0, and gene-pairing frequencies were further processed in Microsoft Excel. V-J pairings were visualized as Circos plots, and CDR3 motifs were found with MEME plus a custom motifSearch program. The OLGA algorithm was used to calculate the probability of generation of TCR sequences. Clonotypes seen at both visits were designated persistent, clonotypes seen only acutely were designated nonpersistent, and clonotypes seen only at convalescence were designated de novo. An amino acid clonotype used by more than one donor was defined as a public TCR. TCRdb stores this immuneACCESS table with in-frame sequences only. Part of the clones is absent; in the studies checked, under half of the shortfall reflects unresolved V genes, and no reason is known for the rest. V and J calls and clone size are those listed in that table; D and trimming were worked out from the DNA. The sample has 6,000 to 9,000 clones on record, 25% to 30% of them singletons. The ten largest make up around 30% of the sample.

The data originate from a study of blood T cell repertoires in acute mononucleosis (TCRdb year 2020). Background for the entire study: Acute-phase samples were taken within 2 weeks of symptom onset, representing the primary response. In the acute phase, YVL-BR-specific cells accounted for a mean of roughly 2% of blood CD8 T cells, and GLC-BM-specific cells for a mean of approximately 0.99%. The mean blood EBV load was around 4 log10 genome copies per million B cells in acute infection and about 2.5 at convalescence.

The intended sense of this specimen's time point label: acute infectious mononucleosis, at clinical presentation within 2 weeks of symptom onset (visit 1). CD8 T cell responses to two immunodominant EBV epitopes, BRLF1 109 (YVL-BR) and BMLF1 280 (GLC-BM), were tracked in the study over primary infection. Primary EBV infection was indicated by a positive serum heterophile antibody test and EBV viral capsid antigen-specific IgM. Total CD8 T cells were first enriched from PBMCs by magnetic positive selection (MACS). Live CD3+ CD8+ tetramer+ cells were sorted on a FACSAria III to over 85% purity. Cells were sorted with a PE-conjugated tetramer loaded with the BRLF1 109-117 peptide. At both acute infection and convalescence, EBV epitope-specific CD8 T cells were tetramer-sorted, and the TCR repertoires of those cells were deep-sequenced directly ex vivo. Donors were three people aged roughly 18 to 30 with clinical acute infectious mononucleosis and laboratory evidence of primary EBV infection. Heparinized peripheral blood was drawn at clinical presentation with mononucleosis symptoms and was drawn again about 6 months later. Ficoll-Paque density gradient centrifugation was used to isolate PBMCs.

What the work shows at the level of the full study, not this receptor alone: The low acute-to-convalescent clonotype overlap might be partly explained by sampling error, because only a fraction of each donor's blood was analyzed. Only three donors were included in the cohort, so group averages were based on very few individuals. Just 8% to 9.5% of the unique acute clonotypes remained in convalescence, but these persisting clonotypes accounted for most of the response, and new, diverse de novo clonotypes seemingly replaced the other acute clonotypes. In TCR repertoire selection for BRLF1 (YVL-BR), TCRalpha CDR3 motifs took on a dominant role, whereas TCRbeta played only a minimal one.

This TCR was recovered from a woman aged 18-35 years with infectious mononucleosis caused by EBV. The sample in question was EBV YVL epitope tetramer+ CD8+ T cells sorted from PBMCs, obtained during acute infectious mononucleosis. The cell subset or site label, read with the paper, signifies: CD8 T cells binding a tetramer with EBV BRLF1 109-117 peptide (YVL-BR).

The CDR3 reads CASFEGVGNTIYF. In nucleotide form, the sequence is TGTGCCAGCTTCGAGGGGGTTGGAAACACCATATATTTT. This sequence uses TRBV6-1 and TRBJ1-3, and the D gene may be TRBD1, 6 bases matching. From its cysteine to its phenylalanine, the CDR3 spans 13 amino acids. CDR3 DNA only is kept here, 39 bases in frame from base 1. The germline V gene encodes CDR1 MNHNS and CDR2 SASEGT. The trim is 8 bases for V and 3 bases for J, with a gap of 11 bases between the germline ends.